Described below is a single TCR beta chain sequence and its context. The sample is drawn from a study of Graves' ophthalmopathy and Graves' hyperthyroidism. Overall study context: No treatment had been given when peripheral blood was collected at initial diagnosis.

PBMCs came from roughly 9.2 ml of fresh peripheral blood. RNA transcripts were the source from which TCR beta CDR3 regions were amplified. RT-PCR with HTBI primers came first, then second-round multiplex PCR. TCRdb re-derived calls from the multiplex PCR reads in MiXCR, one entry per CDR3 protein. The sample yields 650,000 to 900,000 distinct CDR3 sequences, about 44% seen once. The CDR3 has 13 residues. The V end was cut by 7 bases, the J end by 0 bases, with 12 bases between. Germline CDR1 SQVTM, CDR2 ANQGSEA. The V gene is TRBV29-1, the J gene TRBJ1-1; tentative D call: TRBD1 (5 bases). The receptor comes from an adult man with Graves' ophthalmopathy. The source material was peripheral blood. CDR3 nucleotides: TGCAGCGCCTCCACGGGACTGAACACTGAAGCTTTCTTT. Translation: CSASTGLNTEAFF.